The clone carrying this T cell receptor beta chain was observed a few times. Its antigen is as yet unknown. A much larger clone lies a single base off, so this may be a read error. Drawn from each donor were 8.5 to 10 milliliters of peripheral blood. The second PCR ran about 7 to 12 cycles with a sample-barcoded 5' primer and J-beta primers. Each CDR3 protein gets one entry after TCRdb re-called the 5' RACE reads with MiXCR. In the table there are around 900,000 distinct CDR3 sequences, around 28% of which are singletons. The data were obtained in a study of blood T cells in healthy people across ages. Overall study findings and caveats: Calculation of diversity from one million T cells yielded estimates considered to be underestimates. Among long-lived donors, naive CD4+ cells were more numerous and diversity higher than in aged donors. A conclusive naive versus antigen-experienced comparison was prevented by the unsorted PBMCs.

The clonotype originates from a woman over 75 in good health. Source material: blood.

The CDR3 DNA reads as TGCGCCAGCAGCTTTACTGGACCCAAAGAGACCCAGTACTTC. Its protein is CASSFTGPKETQYF. V gene TRBV5-1 combines with J gene TRBJ2-5; D gene ambiguous. Germline CDR1 reads SGHRS; CDR2 reads YFSETQ. The CDR3 is 14 amino acids. V dropped 2 bases and J dropped 3 bases, with 11 bases sitting between them.